The present entry profiles one T cell receptor beta chain with its context. These data are taken from a study of Ad26.COV2.S vaccination and SARS-CoV-2 variants. Germline CDR1 is MGHRA and CDR2 is YSYEKL. This CDR3 has 14 amino acids. Between the trimmed V and J ends, which lost 0 bases and 15 bases, there was a span of 15 bases. The treatment here: around 19 received Ad26.COV2.S at low or high dose, single or two shots; 5 received placebo; per-sample allocation not given. All samples were drawn on day 63, counting from the first vaccine or placebo injection. The repertoire was sequenced with immunoSEQ multiplex PCR; TCRdb's copy has only in-frame clones and lacks some. The repertoire consists of some 330,000 clones, with 85% to 90% occurring once and the leading ten covering around 5.5%.

The sample in question was peripheral blood, obtained in a trial of Ad26.COV2.S vaccine versus placebo. V and J are TRBV4-1 and TRBJ1-6; D is unresolved. This TCR came from a person between 18 and 65 years old who received the Ad26.COV2.S COVID-19 vaccine or a placebo. The CDR3 DNA follows: TGCGCCAGCAGCCAAGACGGAGGCACGAAGGTCCTCCACTTT. It specifies CASSQDGGTKVLHF.